This T cell receptor (beta chain) was captured in a study of CD8+CD57+ T cells in acquired aplastic anemia. This clonotype was recorded many times. Genomic DNA constituted the template upon which TCR beta VDJ and CDR3 profiling was performed. TCRdb analysed the reads with MiXCR anew, one entry per CDR3 protein. This sample has about 170,000 distinct CDR3 sequences; around half occur once, and the top ten carry 0.85% to 1.3%. Individuals selected for sequencing had exhibited CD8+CD57+ cell expansion on flow cytometry. The CDR3 runs 14 residues. The V gene end was trimmed by 4 bases and the J gene end by 0 bases; junction bases not matched to a gene: 1. The germline CDR1 and CDR2 sequences are LGHDT and YNNKEL (reference sequence).

Material: sorted CD4+, CD8+, or CD8+CD57+ T cells (not recorded which) from PBMCs. The source is a human donor with aplastic anemia. The J gene is TRBJ1-1, the V gene TRBV3-1; 8 bases fit TRBD1. CDR3 DNA: TGTGCCAGCAGCCCAGGGGGCGTGAACACTGAAGCTTTCTTT. Protein sequence: CASSPGGVNTEAFF.